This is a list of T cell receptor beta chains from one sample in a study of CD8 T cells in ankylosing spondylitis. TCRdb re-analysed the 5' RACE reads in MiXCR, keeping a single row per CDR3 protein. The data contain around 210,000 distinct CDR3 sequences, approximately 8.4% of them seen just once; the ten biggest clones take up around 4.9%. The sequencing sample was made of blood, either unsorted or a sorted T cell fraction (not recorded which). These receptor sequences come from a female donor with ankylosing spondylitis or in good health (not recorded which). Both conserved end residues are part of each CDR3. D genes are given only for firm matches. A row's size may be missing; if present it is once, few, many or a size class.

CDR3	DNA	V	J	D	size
CASSALSGLNTGELFF	TGTGCCAGCAGCGCCCTTAGCGGACTCAACACCGGGGAGCTGTTTTTT	TRBV9	TRBJ2-2	NA	many
CASSQTHGGGYEQYF	TGTGCCAGCAGCCAAACCCACGGGGGAGGGTACGAGCAGTACTTC	TRBV6-1	TRBJ2-7	TRBD2	many
CASSSARRAKETQYF	TGTGCCAGCAGTTCCGCCCGGCGGGCTAAAGAGACCCAGTACTTC	TRBV28	TRBJ2-5	NA	NA
CASSMQGLPSYEQYF	TGTGCCAGTAGTATGCAAGGGTTGCCCAGCTACGAGCAGTACTTC	TRBV19	TRBJ2-7	NA	few
CSARGPWNYEQYF	TGCAGTGCTAGAGGCCCATGGAACTACGAGCAGTACTTC	TRBV20-1	TRBJ2-7	NA	many
CSAGLVTDTQYF	TGCAGCGCTGGACTAGTCACAGATACGCAGTATTTT	TRBV29-1	TRBJ2-3	TRBD2	many
CASSRTQNTGELFF	TGCGCCAGCAGCCGGACACAAAACACCGGGGAGCTGTTTTTT	TRBV4-3	TRBJ2-2	NA	many
CASSLNDRGTEAFF	TGTGCCAGCAGTTTAAATGACAGGGGGACTGAAGCTTTCTTT	TRBV12-3/TRBV12-4	TRBJ1-1	TRBD1	many
CSARWTGYREAFF	TGCAGTGCTAGGTGGACAGGGTACCGTGAAGCTTTCTTT	TRBV20-1	TRBJ1-1	TRBD1	many
CASSPKGRETQYF	TGTGCCAGCAGCCCCAAGGGGCGGGAGACCCAGTACTTC	TRBV7-9	TRBJ2-5	NA	many
CASSLAPESYEQYF	TGTGCCAGCAGCTTAGCCCCCGAATCCTACGAGCAGTACTTC	TRBV7-2	TRBJ2-7	NA	NA
CASSFGRGGTEAFF	TGTGCCAGCAGCTTTGGACGGGGGGGCACTGAAGCTTTCTTT	TRBV7-8	TRBJ1-1	NA	many
CASSSTRTAMPGTQYF	TGCGCCAGCAGCTCCACGAGGACCGCCATGCCAGGTACGCAGTATTTT	TRBV5-1	TRBJ2-3	NA	NA
CASSAKRLDTQYF	TGTGCCAGCAGCGCAAAACGACTTGATACGCAGTATTTT	TRBV7-2	TRBJ2-3	NA	many
CASRGSPNTGELFF	TGTGCCAGCCGCGGGAGCCCGAACACCGGGGAGCTGTTTTTT	TRBV28	TRBJ2-2	TRBD2	many
CASSPLAGGPGGELFF	TGTGCCAGCAGCCCGTTAGCGGGAGGGCCCGGCGGGGAGCTGTTTTTT	TRBV7-3	TRBJ2-2	TRBD2	many
CSASLFSGQETQYF	TGCAGTGCTAGTCTCTTTAGCGGGCAAGAGACCCAGTACTTC	TRBV20-1	TRBJ2-5	TRBD2	NA
CASSVFAGAYEQYF	TGTGCCAGCAGTGTTTTCGCGGGCGCCTACGAGCAGTACTTC	TRBV6-2/TRBV6-3	TRBJ2-7	NA	many
CASSLTSGKQETQYF	TGTGCCAGCAGCTTGACTAGCGGAAAACAAGAGACCCAGTACTTC	TRBV7-2	TRBJ2-5	TRBD2	NA
CSARVLGRGFEAFF	TGCAGTGCTAGGGTTTTGGGCCGCGGATTTGAAGCTTTCTTT	TRBV20-1	TRBJ1-1	NA	many
CASSFKGIMDIEQFF	TGTGCCAGCAGCTTTAAGGGCATAATGGATATTGAGCAGTTCTTC	TRBV7-9	TRBJ2-1	NA	many
CASNWGTSSYNEQFF	TGTGCCAGCAATTGGGGAACTAGCTCCTACAATGAGCAGTTCTTC	TRBV25-1	TRBJ2-1	NA	many
CASSLTRSTSYTF	TGTGCCAGCAGTCTCACAAGGTCCACATCATACACCTTC	TRBV6-1	TRBJ1-2	NA	many
CASSVDPAGRAYEQYF	TGTGCCAGCAGCGTAGATCCCGCCGGCAGGGCCTACGAGCAGTACTTC	TRBV9	TRBJ2-7	NA	many
CASSYSYYGYTF	TGTGCCAGCAGTTATTCATACTATGGCTACACCTTC	TRBV6-2/TRBV6-3	TRBJ1-2	NA	many
CSARRGGIREKLFF	TGCAGTGCTAGGAGAGGTGGGATTAGGGAAAAACTGTTTTTT	TRBV20-1	TRBJ1-4	NA	many
CASRLLGWGVRDRNTGELFF	TGTGCCAGCAGGTTGCTTGGTTGGGGGGTCCGGGACAGGAACACCGGGGAGCTGTTTTTT	TRBV6-4	TRBJ2-2	NA	many
CASSLSGQKQETQYF	TGTGCCAGCAGTCTATCGGGACAGAAACAAGAGACCCAGTACTTC	TRBV12-3/TRBV12-4	TRBJ2-5	TRBD1	many
CASSLGGPQHF	TGTGCCAGCAGCTTGGGAGGACCCCAGCATTTT	TRBV5-8	TRBJ1-5	NA	many
CASRDQRTGSSYGYTF	TGTGCCAGCAGGGACCAAAGGACAGGCTCCTCCTATGGCTACACCTTC	TRBV2	TRBJ1-2	TRBD1	many
CVSTDQRRTDTQYF	TGTGTCAGTACCGATCAGAGAAGAACAGATACGCAGTATTTT	TRBV19	TRBJ2-3	NA	once